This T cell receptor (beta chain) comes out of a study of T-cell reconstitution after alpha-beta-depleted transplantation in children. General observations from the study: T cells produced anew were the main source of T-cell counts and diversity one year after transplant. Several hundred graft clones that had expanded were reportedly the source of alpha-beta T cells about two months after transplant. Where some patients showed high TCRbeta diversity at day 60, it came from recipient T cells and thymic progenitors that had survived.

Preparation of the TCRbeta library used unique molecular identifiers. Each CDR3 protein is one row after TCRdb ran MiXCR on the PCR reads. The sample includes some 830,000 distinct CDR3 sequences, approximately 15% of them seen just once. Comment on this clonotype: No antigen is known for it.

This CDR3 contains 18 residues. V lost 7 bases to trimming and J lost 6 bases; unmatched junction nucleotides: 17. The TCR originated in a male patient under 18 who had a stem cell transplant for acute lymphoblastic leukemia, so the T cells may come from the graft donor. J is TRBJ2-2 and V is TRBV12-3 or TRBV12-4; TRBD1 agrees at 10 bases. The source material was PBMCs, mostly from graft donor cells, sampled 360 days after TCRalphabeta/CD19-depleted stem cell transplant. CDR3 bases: TGTGCCAGCACCACTAAGGGGACAGGGGCCGCGTTGGCCGGGGAGCTGTTTTTT. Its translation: CASTTKGTGAALAGELFF.